This TCR beta chain was identified in a study of blood T cell repertoires in COVID-19. Study overall: Specimens from acute and convalescent COVID-19 originated in the United States, Italy and Spain. T cells, B-cell-depleted T cells, or PBMCs supplied cDNA or gDNA.

Seattle's enrolled individuals joined amid active infection and were then monitored longitudinally. Germline V gives CDR1 SGHAT, CDR2 FQDESV (reference sequence). This CDR3 spans 15 amino acids. V trimming: 5 bases; J trimming: 1 base; junction bases outside the gene matches: 6. In the study's own analysis: Nucleated cell counts were estimated from reference gene primer amplification. Sequencing was performed with immunoSEQ multiplex PCR; in TCRdb, only in-frame clones are kept and a portion is missing. That table furnishes V, J and clone size, whereas the DNA furnished D and trimming. The sample has about 140,000 clones, approximately 90% seen once.

This sequence was found in a human donor with COVID-19, enrolled during active disease. The donor label of this sample is uncertain. The V call is TRBV11-1, the J call TRBJ1-1; 8 bases are a match to TRBD1. Sequenced: peripheral blood. The CDR3 DNA reads as TGTGCCAGCAGCCCCCGGACAGGGCAGAACACTGAAGCTTTCTTT. Translation gives CASSPRTGQNTEAFF.